This T cell receptor (beta chain) was retrieved from a study of shared clonotypes between healthy human individuals. Partitioning of CD4+ cells yielded a CD45RA+ naive subset and a CD45RA-negative memory subset. Produced via immunoSEQ multiplex PCR; TCRdb's table is partial and in-frame only. The sample carries 2.3 million or so clones, approximately 93% recorded once. The CDR3 contains 14 residues. Per the germline V gene, CDR1 is SGHVS and CDR2 is FQNEAQ. The V and J ends lost 5 bases and 2 bases respectively, with 12 bases between them. The receptor was isolated from a man between 18 and 35 years old in good health. Some clones in this sample may be carry-over from other donors' samples. This sequence joins TRBV7-8 and TRBJ1-2, with D perhaps TRBD1 (6 bases). The sample consisted of naive CD4+ T cells from PBMCs. The subset: CD45RA+ positively selected. The CDR3 DNA is TGTGCCAGCAGCCAAATTACAGGGAACTATGGCTACACCTTC. The encoded protein is CASSQITGNYGYTF.